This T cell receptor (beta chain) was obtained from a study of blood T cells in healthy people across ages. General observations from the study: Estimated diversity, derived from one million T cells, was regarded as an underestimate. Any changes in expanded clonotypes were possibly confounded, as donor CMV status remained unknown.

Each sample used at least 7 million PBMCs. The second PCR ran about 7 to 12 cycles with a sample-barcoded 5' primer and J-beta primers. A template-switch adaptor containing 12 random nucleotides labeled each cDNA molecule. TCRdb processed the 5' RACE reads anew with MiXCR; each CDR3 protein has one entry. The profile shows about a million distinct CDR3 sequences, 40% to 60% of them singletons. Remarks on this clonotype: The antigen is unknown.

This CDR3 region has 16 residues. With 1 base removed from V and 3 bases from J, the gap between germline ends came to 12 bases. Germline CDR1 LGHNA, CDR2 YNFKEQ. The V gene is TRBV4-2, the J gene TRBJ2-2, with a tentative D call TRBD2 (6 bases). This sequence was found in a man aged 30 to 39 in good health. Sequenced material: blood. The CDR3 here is CASSQVTAGYTGELFF. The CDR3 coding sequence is TGTGCCAGCAGCCAAGTGACAGCGGGTTACACCGGGGAGCTGTTTTTT.